Reported below is one TCR beta chain. Its cognate antigen is unknown. These data are taken from a study of shared clonotypes between healthy human individuals. Study findings and constraints: Among the subsets, naive ones generally showed larger estimated richness than memory ones.

The authors divided CD4+ cells into CD45RA+ naive and CD45RA-negative memory subsets. Generated by immunoSEQ multiplex PCR, the TCRdb table keeps only in-frame clones and is missing some. The sample consists of 1 million to 1.3 million clones, approximately 80% of them appearing once. Trimming removed 5 bases from V and 2 bases from J, with 9 bases in between. This CDR3 is built from 13 residues. The germline V gene encodes CDR1 SGHRS and CDR2 YFSETQ. The chain links TRBV5-1 to TRBJ2-3; D ambiguous. The clonotype originates from a man between 18 and 29 years old in good health. Some clones in this sample may be carry-over from other donors' samples. The sample was memory CD4+ T cells from PBMCs. The subset here: CD45RA-negative fraction. CDR3 DNA: TGCGCCAGCAGTCCCGAAGTCACAGATACGCAGTATTTT. It translates to CASSPEVTDTQYF.